This T cell receptor (beta chain) is drawn from a study of early T cells in non-severe SARS-CoV-2 infection. About the study: Sequenced material consisted of bulk RNA (from unsorted whole blood), and chains were unpaired.

TCRdb re-called the 5' RACE reads with MiXCR, one entry per CDR3 protein. The sample shows about 110,000 distinct CDR3 sequences, over 8.5% of them seen only once. V lost 4 bases, J lost 1 base, and 11 bases lay in between. The germline V gene encodes CDR1 SNHLY and CDR2 FYNNEI. This CDR3 is built from 15 residues. This clonotype was counted many times. This TCR came from an adult who was a healthcare worker with PCR-confirmed SARS-CoV-2 infection or an uninfected control (not recorded which). Sequenced input: whole blood. V is TRBV2 and J is TRBJ2-1, with a possible D match to TRBD2 (6 bases). CDR3 coding DNA: TGTGCCAGCAGTGTTCGTAGCGGTTCCTACAATGAGCAGTTCTTC. It translates to CASSVRSGSYNEQFF.